A single sample gave rise to the 30 T cell receptor beta chains below, sequenced in a study of blood T cell repertoires in COVID-19. Clones were read by immunoSEQ multiplex PCR, and TCRdb kept only the in-frame ones, dropping some. The sample lists some 120,000 clones; roughly 82% were seen once. The sequenced material came from peripheral blood. The receptors stem from a human donor in a cohort sampled during active COVID-19.

In its sample, this clone was seen once. Other DNA sequences in this sample translate to the same CDR3. The chain carries TRBV5-1 and TRBJ2-5, with D uncertain. Trimming removed 4 bases at V and 2 bases at J, with 3 bases between. The CDR3 runs 11 residues. Germline V lookup: CDR1 SGHRS, CDR2 YFSETQ. CDR3 in DNA: TGCGCCAGCAGCCAACAAGAGACCCAGTACTTC. This gives the protein CASSQQETQYF.

V gene TRBV5-4 combines with J gene TRBJ2-3, with D possibly being TRBD2 (6 bases). This CDR3 is 17 amino acids long. V was clipped by 0 bases and J by 0 bases, with 14 bases between them. CDR1 and CDR2 (germline): SGHNT, YYREEE (reference sequence). The CDR3 sequence: CASSLGGTPPSTDTQYF. CDR3 DNA sequence: TGTGCCAGCAGCTTGGGTGGGACTCCTCCTAGCACAGATACGCAGTATTTT.

This chain connects TRBV5-1 to TRBJ1-4, with no clear D. CDR1 is SGHRS, CDR2 YFSETQ, per germline. The V end was cut by 0 bases, the J end by 7 bases, with 13 bases between. This CDR3 region has 15 residues. CDR3 sequence: CASSLDAQAGEKLFF. Here the CDR3 DNA reads TGCGCCAGCAGCTTGGACGCTCAGGCGGGTGAAAAACTGTTTTTT. The full variable domain, completed using reference TRBV5-1 and TRBJ1-4, is KAGVTQTPRYLIKTRGQQVTLSCSPISGHRSVSWYQQTPGQGLQFLFEYFSETQRNKGNFPGRFSGRQFSNSRSEMNVSTLELGDSALYLCASSLDAQAGEKLFFGSGTQLSVL.

The table lists this clone with a few counts. The chain uses TRBV21-1 and TRBJ2-5; TRBD1, the table's D call, was not compared with the DNA. TRBV21-1 has pseudogene status. The CDR3 contains 14 residues. CDR3 nucleotide sequence: TGTGCCAGCAGCATCGGGACAGCGGGCCAGACCCAGTACTTC. This encodes CASSIGTAGQTQYF.

The rearrangement links TRBV19 to TRBJ2-5, with 9 bases aligning to TRBD1. V shed 5 bases and J 5 bases; nucleotides not matched to a gene: 6. CDR3 size: 14 residues. CDR1 LNHDA and CDR2 SQIVND come from the germline V gene (reference sequence). The CDR3 loop reads CASSRTGGGETQYF. DNA of the CDR3: TGTGCCAGTAGTCGTACAGGGGGCGGGGAGACCCAGTACTTC.

This chain uses TRBV4-1 with TRBJ1-2; D is ambiguous. Germline V CDR1 and CDR2: MGHRA, YSYEKL. The V end lost 0 bases, the J end lost 2 bases, and 13 bases lay between the germline ends. The CDR3 covers 16 residues. The CDR3, as DNA: TGCGCCAGCAGCCAAGAAAGGCTGCTAGGAAACTATGGCTACACCTTC. As protein: CASSQERLLGNYGYTF.

The chain couples TRBV18 to TRBJ2-5; D is ambiguous. V was pared by 6 bases and J by 2 bases, with 10 bases between. This CDR3 has 13 residues. The germline gives CDR1 KGHSH, CDR2 LQKENI. CDR3 coding DNA: TGTGCCAGCTCCCACGGAGAACAAGAGACCCAGTACTTC. Protein product: CASSHGEQETQYF.

A few counts support this clone. Other nucleotide sequences in the sample specify the same CDR3. The chain combines TRBV20-1 with TRBJ2-7; D gene unclear. CDR3 length equals 11 residues. V was shortened by 6 bases and J by 1 base, with 7 bases between the two germline ends. CDR1 and CDR2 (germline): DFQATT, SNEGSKA (reference sequence). The CDR3 reads CSARDSYEQYF. CDR3 nucleotide sequence: TGCAGTGCCCGCGATTCCTACGAGCAGTACTTC.

This chain links TRBV21-1 with TRBJ2-4; TRBD1 is the table's D call, not checked against the DNA. TRBV21-1 has pseudogene status. CDR3 length: 20 residues. Here the CDR3 reads CASSKDEGTGGSIAKNIQYF. CDR3 bases: TGTGCCAGCAGCAAAGACGAAGGGACAGGGGGATCTATAGCCAAAAACATTCAGTACTTC.

This chain connects TRBV2 to TRBJ2-2, with D unclear. The germline V gene has CDR1 SNHLY and CDR2 FYNNEI. CDR3 length: 14 residues. Trimming shortened V by 8 bases and J by 1 base, and 11 bases separated the two germline ends. The CDR3 DNA reads TGTGCCAGCGAGGCGGTCAAGAACACCGGGGAGCTGTTTTTT. Translating it yields CASEAVKNTGELFF.

This clone was found once. J is TRBJ2-5 and V is TRBV5-1; 12 bases fit TRBD2. The length of the CDR3 is 16 residues. From germline, CDR1 is SGHRS and CDR2 YFSETQ. V lost 4 bases to trimming and J lost 2 bases; unmatched junction nucleotides: 6. The CDR3 is CASSLGLAGPQETQYF. In DNA, the CDR3 is TGCGCCAGCAGCCTCGGACTAGCGGGGCCGCAAGAGACCCAGTACTTC.

In this sample, this clone turned up once. V is TRBV29-1 and J is TRBJ2-3; D possibly corresponds to TRBD2 (6 bases). The CDR3 extends over 12 amino acids. Trimming shortened V by 7 bases and J by 4 bases, and 12 bases separated the two germline ends. From germline, CDR1 is SQVTM and CDR2 ANQGSEA. CDR3 in amino acids: CSGARGSDTQYF. For the CDR3, the DNA is TGCAGCGGGGCTCGGGGGTCAGATACGCAGTATTTT.

The chain joins TRBV2 to TRBJ1-3; 7 bases map to TRBD1. The germline V gene encodes CDR1 SNHLY and CDR2 FYNNEI. This CDR3 spans 12 amino acids. V gave up 7 bases and J gave up 9 bases; unmatched junction bases: 6. The CDR3 reads CASNLRQGTIYF. CDR3 bases: TGTGCCAGCAATCTTAGACAGGGCACCATATATTTT. The full variable domain, with the rest looked up from reference TRBV2 and TRBJ1-3, is EPEVTQTPSHQVTQMGQEVILRCVPISNHLYFYWYRQILGQKVEFLVSFYNNEISEKSEIFDDQFSVERPDGSNFTLKIRSTKLEDSAMYFCASNLRQGTIYFGEGSWLTVV.

The chain links TRBV19 to TRBJ2-5, with 9 bases aligning to TRBD2. Germline V CDR1 and CDR2: LNHDA, SQIVND (reference sequence). The trim removed 3 bases at V and 0 bases at J, leaving 2 bases unmatched. CDR3 length equals 15 residues. The CDR3 DNA reads as TGTGCCAGTAGTATCACTAGCGGGTACCAAGAGACCCAGTACTTC. Translating it yields CASSITSGYQETQYF.

The chain joins TRBV10-3 to TRBJ1-1; 8 nucleotides line up with TRBD1. The CDR3 is 14 residues long. The germline gives CDR1 ENHRY, CDR2 SYGVKD. The V gene end was trimmed by 6 bases and the J gene end by 1 base; junction bases not matched to a gene: 4. CDR3 in DNA: TGTGCCATCAGAGACAGGGGTTCGAACACTGAAGCTTTCTTT. Its translation: CAIRDRGSNTEAFF.

The genes are TRBV6-5 and TRBJ1-2; no firm D call. Per germline, CDR1 MNHEY and CDR2 SVGAGI. This CDR3 region has 15 residues. V shed 0 bases and J shed 4 bases, with 12 bases lying between them. The CDR3 bases are TGTGCCAGCAGTTACTCGACCCCGGGAGGCTATGGCTACACCTTC. Translated: CASSYSTPGGYGYTF.

The chain links TRBV20-1 to TRBJ2-1; 7 nucleotides match TRBD2. J was trimmed by 0 bases and V by 3 bases; bases with no gene match: 5. The CDR3 totals 15 residues. CDR1 and CDR2 (germline): DFQATT, SNEGSKA (reference sequence). CDR3 region: CSASLWGGSYNEQFF. The CDR3 DNA reads TGCAGTGCTAGTTTGTGGGGGGGCTCCTACAATGAGCAGTTCTTC.

CDR3: CASSHYEGAEGYGYTF. The CDR3 nucleotides are TGTGCCAGCAGTCATTACGAGGGGGCGGAGGGCTATGGCTACACCTTC. The chain has TRBV6-6 and TRBJ1-2, with 7 positions matching TRBD1. V lost 5 bases, J lost 4 bases, and 13 bases stayed unmatched. Germline V lookup: CDR1 MNHNY, CDR2 SVGAGI (reference sequence). The CDR3 runs to 16 residues.

V and J are TRBV7-9 and TRBJ1-3, with TRBD1 as a possible D gene (6 bases). Trimming shortened V by 4 bases and J by 4 bases, and 8 bases separated the two germline ends. CDR1 is SEHNR and CDR2 is FQNEAQ in the germline V gene (reference sequence). This CDR3 is 13 amino acids long. CDR3 DNA sequence: TGTGCCAGCAGCTCAGGGGCCGGAAACACCATATATTTT. It yields the protein CASSSGAGNTIYF. Drawing the rest from reference TRBV7-9 and TRBJ1-3, the complete variable domain is DTGVSQNPRHKITKRGQNVTFRCDPISEHNRLYWYRQTLGQGPEFLTYFQNEAQLEKSRLLSDRFSAERPKGSFSTLEIQRTEQGDSAMYLCASSSGAGNTIYFGEGSWLTVV.

V gene TRBV13 combines with J gene TRBJ2-1; the D gene is possibly TRBD2 (6 bases). The length of the CDR3 is 17 residues. V shed 0 bases and J shed 1 base, with 13 bases lying between them. Germline V gene sequence: CDR1 PRHDT, CDR2 FYEKMQ (reference sequence). The CDR3 DNA reads as TGTGCCAGCAGCTTAGGGGGACTCCCTGGGTCCTACAATGAGCAGTTCTTC. Translated: CASSLGGLPGSYNEQFF.

This clone turned up a few times. The sample contains more than one DNA sequence encoding this CDR3. The chain has TRBV4-1 and TRBJ2-2; 9 positions agree with TRBD2. Per the germline V gene, CDR1 is MGHRA and CDR2 is YSYEKL. The CDR3 is made up of 19 amino acids. V lost 0 bases to trimming and J lost 2 bases; unmatched junction nucleotides: 10. CDR3: CASSQDLGVAGDNTGELFF. The CDR3 coding sequence is TGCGCCAGCAGCCAAGATCTGGGAGTAGCGGGGGACAACACCGGGGAGCTGTTTTTT.

The V gene is TRBV4-3, the J gene TRBJ2-1, with TRBD2 identical over 13 bases. This CDR3 has 18 residues. Trimming took 4 bases from V and 4 from J; bases not matched to a gene: 10. CDR1 and CDR2 from the germline V gene are LGHNA and YSLEER. CDR3 region: CASSPRTSGGLGYNEQFF. DNA for the CDR3: TGCGCCAGCAGCCCCAGGACTAGCGGGGGACTGGGTTACAATGAGCAGTTCTTC.

This rearrangement joins TRBV2 to TRBJ2-7; D is perhaps TRBD1 (5 bases). Deletions cut 6 bases from V and 0 bases from J, with 12 bases between. Germline V gene lookup returns CDR1 SNHLY and CDR2 FYNNEI. The CDR3 consists of 14 residues. CDR3: CASSIQVVSYEQYF. CDR3 in DNA: TGTGCCAGCAGCATACAGGTCGTCTCCTACGAGCAGTACTTC.

The rearrangement joins TRBV18 to TRBJ2-4, with TRBD1 matching 11 bases. J was trimmed by 5 bases and V by 5 bases; bases with no gene match: 5. The CDR3 extends over 15 amino acids. Germline CDR1 KGHSH, CDR2 LQKENI. CDR3 loop: CASSELGQGENIQYF. CDR3 DNA: TGTGCCAGCTCAGAATTGGGACAGGGGGAAAACATTCAGTACTTC.

This chain connects TRBV5-4 to TRBJ2-3, with 9 bases fitting TRBD2. After removal of 4 bases from V and 2 bases from J, the junction contained 8 bases not matched to a gene. Germline V gene data show CDR1 as SGHNT and CDR2 as YYREEE (reference sequence). The length of the CDR3 is 16 residues. In DNA, the CDR3 is TGTGCCAGCAGCCCCGGGACTAGCCTGTTCACAGATACGCAGTATTTT. This codes for CASSPGTSLFTDTQYF.

The V and J genes are TRBV18 and TRBJ1-2; TRBD1 matches at 7 bases. In germline, CDR1 is KGHSH, CDR2 LQKENI. This CDR3 region has 14 residues. Trimming at V came to 3 bases and at J to 2 bases, leaving 3 bases not matched to a gene. CDR3 amino acids: CASSPGQENYGYTF. For the CDR3, the DNA is TGTGCCAGCTCACCCGGACAGGAGAACTATGGCTACACCTTC.

The V call is TRBV5-1, the J call TRBJ2-2; 9 bases align to TRBD1. Germline V lookup: CDR1 SGHRS, CDR2 YFSETQ. This CDR3 has 17 residues. Trimming at V came to 0 bases and at J to 5 bases, leaving 8 bases not matched to a gene. The CDR3 sequence: CASSLGPDRGGTGELFF. Here the CDR3 DNA reads TGCGCCAGCAGCTTGGGTCCGGACAGGGGTGGAACCGGGGAGCTGTTTTTT.

The chain carries TRBV7-9 and TRBJ1-1, with 8 bases lining up with TRBD1. Germline loops: CDR1 SEHNR, CDR2 FQNEAQ (reference sequence). With V trimmed by 8 bases and J by 2 bases, 7 bases remained unmatched. The length of the CDR3 is 14 residues. The CDR3: CASGGQGRNTEAFF. CDR3 bases: TGTGCCAGCGGCGGACAGGGACGCAACACTGAAGCTTTCTTT.

V and J are TRBV10-1 and TRBJ2-7; D might be TRBD1 (5 bases). CDR1 and CDR2 from the germline V gene are WNHNN and SYGVQD (reference sequence). CDR3 length: 14 amino acids. V was trimmed by 7 bases and J by 0 bases, leaving 13 bases between them. The CDR3 DNA reads TGCGCCAGCAAACCGACAGAGGACTCCTACGAGCAGTACTTC. The encoded protein is CASKPTEDSYEQYF.

The rearrangement links TRBV6-6 to TRBJ2-3; no reliable D call. Trimming pared 0 bases from V and 2 bases from J, leaving 9 bases between. The length of the CDR3 is 15 residues. Germline V gives CDR1 MNHNY, CDR2 SVGAGI (reference sequence). CDR3 in amino acids: CASSYSIVDTDTQYF. The CDR3, as DNA: TGTGCCAGCAGTTACTCGATAGTAGACACAGATACGCAGTATTTT.